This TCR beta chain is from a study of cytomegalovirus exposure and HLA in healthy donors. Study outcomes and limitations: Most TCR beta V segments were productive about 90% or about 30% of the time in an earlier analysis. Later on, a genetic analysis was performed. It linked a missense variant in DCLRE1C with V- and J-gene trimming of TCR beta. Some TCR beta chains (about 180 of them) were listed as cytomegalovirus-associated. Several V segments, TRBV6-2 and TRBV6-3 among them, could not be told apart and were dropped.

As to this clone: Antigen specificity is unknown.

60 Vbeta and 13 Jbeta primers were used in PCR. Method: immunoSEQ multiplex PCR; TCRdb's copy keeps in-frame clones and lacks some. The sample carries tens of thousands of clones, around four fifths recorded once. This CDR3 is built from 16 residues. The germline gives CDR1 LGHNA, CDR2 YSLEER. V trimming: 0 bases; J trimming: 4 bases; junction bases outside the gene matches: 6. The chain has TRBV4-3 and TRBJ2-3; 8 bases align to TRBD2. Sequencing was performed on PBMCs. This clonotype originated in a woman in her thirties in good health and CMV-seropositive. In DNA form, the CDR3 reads TGCGCCAGCAGCCAAGATGATACGGGAGGGCCAGATACGCAGTATTTT. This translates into CASSQDDTGGPDTQYF.